This paragraph covers one T cell receptor beta chain sequence. These data are taken from a study of T cell changes during pregnancy in multiple sclerosis. The table came from immunoSEQ multiplex PCR; TCRdb's copy has only in-frame clones and leaves some out. Of roughly 90,000 clones in the sample, just under 95% are singletons; the top ten hold around 4.5%. V was cut by 4 bases and J by 0 bases, with 7 bases left in between. This CDR3 has 14 amino acids. Germline CDR1 MNHNS, CDR2 SASEGT. This specimen was peripheral blood, taken in the first trimester of pregnancy. This clonotype was sampled from a female donor with multiple sclerosis, enrolled in a pregnancy study. The chain is built from TRBV6-1 and TRBJ1-5, with D uncertain. Here the CDR3 DNA reads TGTGCCAGCAGTGCCCTCCTTAGCAATCAGCCCCAGCATTTT. This encodes CASSALLSNQPQHF.